The 26 T cell receptor beta chains reported below all come from one sample, sequenced in a study of blood T cell repertoires in COVID-19. Method: immunoSEQ multiplex PCR; TCRdb's copy keeps in-frame clones and lacks some. The sample has about 120,000 clones, nearly 90% seen once. Sequencing used peripheral blood. The receptors were gathered from an older woman with COVID-19, enrolled during active disease.

The chain is built from TRBV18 and TRBJ2-2; 8 bases align to TRBD2. CDR3 length: 17 residues. Germline lookup yields CDR1 KGHSH and CDR2 LQKENI. Trimming took 1 base from V and 3 from J; bases not matched to a gene: 7. The CDR3 DNA reads TGTGCCAGCTCACCACATAATAGCGGGGACCACACCGGGGAGCTGTTTTTT. Translation: CASSPHNSGDHTGELFF.

The genes are TRBV25-1 and TRBJ2-2, with D possibly TRBD2 on 5 matching bases. V was cut by 6 bases and J by 5 bases, with 10 bases left in between. Germline V gives CDR1 MGHDK, CDR2 SYGVNS. This CDR3 has 13 amino acids. The CDR3 DNA reads TGTGCCAGCAGGTCGGGGATAACCGGGGAGCTGTTTTTT. This encodes CASRSGITGELFF.

The chain carries TRBV11-2 and TRBJ2-1; 9 nucleotides align to TRBD1. Germline assignment: CDR1 SGHAT and CDR2 FQNNGV. This CDR3 comprises 15 residues. Trimming took 7 bases from V and 7 from J; bases not matched to a gene: 11. The CDR3 DNA is TGTGCCAGCACCACCGGGACAGGGAACTTTAATGAGCAGTTCTTC. Translated, it gives CASTTGTGNFNEQFF.

This chain joins TRBV19 and TRBJ1-2, with D perhaps TRBD1 (5 bases). V was pared by 7 bases and J by 5 bases, with 17 bases between. The CDR3 has 14 residues. Germline V gene data show CDR1 as LNHDA and CDR2 as SQIVND (reference sequence). The CDR3: CASTLQVGGYGYTF. The DNA of the CDR3 is TGTGCCAGTACCCTACAGGTGGGAGGGTATGGCTACACCTTC.

This clone was seen more than once but under ten times. The chain joins TRBV18 to TRBJ2-7; D not resolved. CDR1 KGHSH and CDR2 LQKENI come from the germline V gene. Trimming took off 3 bases at V and 0 bases at J, with 6 bases between the two ends. The CDR3 length is 13 residues. The CDR3 bases are TGTGCCAGCTCACCCTCGAGCTCCTACGAGCAGTACTTC. Translating it yields CASSPSSSYEQYF.

The V call is TRBV4-1, the J call TRBJ2-5; 9 bases match TRBD2. The V segment lost 0 bases and the J segment 3 bases; nucleotides outside the gene matches: 14. Germline lookup yields CDR1 MGHRA and CDR2 YSYEKL. The length of the CDR3 is 19 residues. DNA of the CDR3: TGCGCCAGCAGCCAAGATCAGGGCGGAAGCGGGGGGTATGAAGAGACCCAGTACTTC. Translated: CASSQDQGGSGGYEETQYF.

V is TRBV9 and J is TRBJ1-2; tentatively, D is TRBD1 (6 bases). V shed 0 bases and J shed 3 bases, with 15 bases lying between them. The germline gives CDR1 SGDLS, CDR2 YYNGEE. The CDR3 is 16 amino acids. The CDR3 reads CASSVARAGVDYGYTF. CDR3 DNA: TGTGCCAGCAGCGTAGCGCGGGCAGGGGTGGACTATGGCTACACCTTC. Drawing the rest from reference TRBV9 and TRBJ1-2, the complete variable domain is DSGVTQTPKHLITATGQRVTLRCSPRSGDLSVYWYQQSLDQGLQFLIQYYNGEERAKGNILERFSAQQFPDLHSELNLSSLELGDSALYFCASSVARAGVDYGYTFGSGTRLTVV.

The V call is TRBV11-2, the J call TRBJ1-1; 8 bases are a match to TRBD1. CDR3 size: 14 residues. Looked up from germline, CDR1 is SGHAT and CDR2 is FQNNGV. V lost 3 bases, J lost 3 bases, and 3 bases stayed unmatched. The CDR3 loop is CASSLTGVDTEAFF. In DNA, the CDR3 is TGTGCCAGCAGCTTGACAGGGGTTGACACTGAAGCTTTCTTT.

The V gene is TRBV5-6, the J gene TRBJ2-5; 9 bases map to TRBD2. The J segment lost 2 bases and the V segment lost 6 bases, leaving 8 bases of the junction unmatched. Germline assignment: CDR1 SGHDT and CDR2 YYEEEE. The CDR3 spans 15 residues. This CDR3 is CASTRELAGQETQYF. CDR3 bases: TGTGCCAGCACCCGGGAGCTAGCGGGGCAAGAGACCCAGTACTTC. The variable domain in full, completed from reference TRBV5-6 and TRBJ2-5, reads DAGVTQSPTHLIKTRGQQVTLRCSPKSGHDTVSWYQQALGQGPQFIFQYYEEEERQRGNFPDRFSGHQFPNYSSELNVNALLLGDSALYLCASTRELAGQETQYFGPGTRLLVL.

The genes are TRBV9 and TRBJ1-3, with 7 positions matching TRBD1. The CDR3 sequence is 16 residues long. V was clipped by 3 bases and J by 0 bases; unmatched bases: 6. Germline V gene sequence: CDR1 SGDLS, CDR2 YYNGEE. As DNA, the CDR3 is TGTGCCAGCAGCGACACAGGGGACCCCTCTGGAAACACCATATATTTT. It translates to CASSDTGDPSGNTIYF.

This chain connects TRBV18 to TRBJ1-4; a weak D match, TRBD1 (6 bases). The CDR3 is made up of 15 amino acids. CDR1 KGHSH and CDR2 LQKENI come from the germline V gene. Trimming took off 4 bases at V and 0 bases at J, with 9 bases between the two ends. The CDR3 DNA reads as TGTGCCAGCTCACTCACAGGGTCAACTAATGAAAAACTGTTTTTT. Its translation: CASSLTGSTNEKLFF.

V is TRBV11-2 and J is TRBJ2-7; D call uncertain. Germline-derived CDR1 and CDR2 are SGHAT and FQNNGV. The CDR3 extends over 16 amino acids. Trimming took 3 bases from V and 0 from J, leaving 15 bases between them. The CDR3 coding sequence is TGTGCCAGCAGCTTCATGCTACAGCCCATCTCCTACGAGCAGTACTTC. It yields the protein CASSFMLQPISYEQYF.

The chain combines TRBV3-1 (or the pseudogene TRBV3-2) with TRBJ1-2; D gene uncertain. CDR1 is LGHDT, CDR2 YNNKEL, per germline (reference sequence). The V end lost 3 bases, the J end lost 6 bases, and 14 bases lay between the germline ends. This CDR3 has 14 residues. The DNA of the CDR3 is TGTGCCAGCAGCCAGTTGAAGTCTGTAGATGGCTACACCTTC. Translation: CASSQLKSVDGYTF.

This clone was found once. This chain links TRBV5-1 with TRBJ2-3; 16 nucleotides match TRBD2. The CDR3 is 18 amino acids. J lost 3 bases, V lost 6 bases, and 10 bases had no gene match. Germline lookup yields CDR1 SGHRS and CDR2 YFSETQ. CDR3 loop: CASTPWGTSGGDTDTQYF. In DNA form, the CDR3 reads TGCGCCAGCACCCCTTGGGGGACTAGCGGGGGGGATACAGATACGCAGTATTTT. The full variable domain, in which reference TRBV5-1 and TRBJ2-3 provide the parts outside the CDR3, is KAGVTQTPRYLIKTRGQQVTLSCSPISGHRSVSWYQQTPGQGLQFLFEYFSETQRNKGNFPGRFSGRQFSNSRSEMNVSTLELGDSALYLCASTPWGTSGGDTDTQYFGPGTRLTVL.

V is TRBV6-5 and J is TRBJ1-6; maybe TRBD1 (6 bases). Germline V gives CDR1 MNHEY, CDR2 SVGAGI. The ends were cut back, 2 bases at V and 8 bases at J, with 13 bases in the middle. This CDR3 region has 15 residues. The CDR3 nucleotides are TGTGCCAGCAGTTACGACAGGTCTGGAGATTCACCCCTCCACTTT. Its translation is CASSYDRSGDSPLHF.

V usage is TRBV3-1 (or the pseudogene TRBV3-2) and J usage is TRBJ1-6; TRBD1 might be the D (5 bases). CDR3 length: 15 amino acids. Germline CDR1 is LGHDT and CDR2 is YNNKEL (reference sequence). V dropped 1 base and J dropped 7 bases, with 11 bases sitting between them. Here the CDR3 reads CASSQGGGDNSPLHF. The CDR3 DNA reads as TGTGCCAGCAGCCAAGGGGGAGGGGACAATTCACCCCTCCACTTT.

The chain employs TRBV5-6 and TRBJ2-5; 9 bases align to TRBD1. The V segment lost 4 bases and the J segment 5 bases; nucleotides outside the gene matches: 6. This CDR3 region has 14 residues. Germline V gene sequence: CDR1 SGHDT, CDR2 YYEEEE. CDR3 coding DNA: TGTGCCAGCAGCACACAGGGGGCGCCGGAGACCCAGTACTTC. Translated: CASSTQGAPETQYF.

The V and J genes are TRBV4-3 and TRBJ1-1; TRBD1 matches 11 bases. V trimming: 5 bases; J trimming: 7 bases; junction bases outside the gene matches: 9. Germline V CDR1 and CDR2: LGHNA, YSLEER. The CDR3 totals 15 residues. CDR3 sequence reads: CASSYGQGAIGEAFF. The CDR3 nucleotides read TGCGCCAGCAGCTATGGACAGGGGGCGATCGGTGAAGCTTTCTTT.

This clone was seen a handful of times. The gene calls are TRBV5-4 and TRBJ1-1; D gene ambiguous. The CDR3 has 15 residues. Germline V gene lookup returns CDR1 SGHNT and CDR2 YYREEE (reference sequence). V gave up 3 bases and J gave up 1 base, with 13 bases separating them. CDR3 DNA sequence: TGTGCCAGCAGCTCCGATGGGCCCCGGAACACTGAAGCTTTCTTT. This codes for CASSSDGPRNTEAFF.

V gene TRBV5-6 combines with J gene TRBJ2-5; 7 nucleotides agree with TRBD2. The CDR3 runs 16 residues. The V segment lost 0 bases and the J segment 2 bases; nucleotides outside the gene matches: 7. CDR1 and CDR2 from the germline V gene are SGHDT and YYEEEE. This chain's CDR3 is CASSLVTVGGQETQYF. CDR3 bases: TGTGCCAGCAGCTTGGTCACCGTCGGGGGGCAAGAGACCCAGTACTTC.

The V gene is TRBV7-8, the J gene TRBJ1-1, with a weak D call TRBD1 (6 bases). The CDR3 is 15 residues long. The germline V and J ends were trimmed by 5 bases and 6 bases, with 19 bases remaining between them. Germline loops: CDR1 SGHVS, CDR2 FQNEAQ. CDR3 amino acids: CASSPGRGLTSEAFF. The CDR3 DNA is TGTGCCAGCAGCCCCGGCAGGGGCTTGACATCTGAAGCTTTCTTT.

The gene calls are TRBV27 and TRBJ1-1; 7 bases line up with TRBD1. Germline V gene sequence: CDR1 MNHEY, CDR2 SMNVEV (reference sequence). CDR3 length: 16 residues. V lost 8 bases and J lost 5; bases outside the gene matches: 17. Here the CDR3 reads CASSGKGRQGGTEAFF. The DNA of the CDR3 is TGTGCCAGCTCGGGGAAGGGGAGACAGGGTGGAACTGAAGCTTTCTTT.

The chain couples TRBV7-2 to TRBJ2-5; 7 nucleotides align to TRBD2. Losses at the gene ends were 0 bases for V and 4 bases for J; bases not matched to a gene: 5. CDR3 length equals 15 residues. The germline CDR1 and CDR2 sequences are SGHTA and FQGNSA. The chain's CDR3 is CASSLAQASGETQYF. In DNA, the CDR3 is TGTGCCAGCAGCTTAGCGCAGGCTAGCGGAGAGACCCAGTACTTC.

V and J are TRBV2 and TRBJ2-7; D is possibly TRBD1 (6 bases). The CDR3 consists of 14 residues. Trimming took 6 bases from V and 5 from J, leaving 17 bases between them. The germline V gene has CDR1 SNHLY and CDR2 FYNNEI. As DNA, the CDR3 is TGTGCCAGCAGATCGGCACAGGGTGTACACGAGCAGTACTTC. Protein: CASRSAQGVHEQYF.

The chain recombines TRBV7-2 with TRBJ2-2; maybe TRBD2 (7 bases). Germline V gene lookup returns CDR1 SGHTA and CDR2 FQGNSA. V was cut by 5 bases and J by 6 bases, with 16 bases left in between. CDR3 size: 15 residues. Written as DNA, the CDR3 is TGTGCCAGCAGCCTGGGGGGGGCTGGTTCCGGGGAGCTGTTTTTT. This sequence encodes CASSLGGAGSGELFF. The full variable domain, rest sourced from reference TRBV7-2 and TRBJ2-2, is GAGVSQSPSNKVTEKGKDVELRCDPISGHTALYWYRQSLGQGLEFLIYFQGNSAPDKSGLPSDRFSAERTGGSVSTLTIQRTQQEDSAVYLCASSLGGAGSGELFFGEGSRLTVL.

This rearrangement joins TRBV7-2 to TRBJ2-1; a weak D match, TRBD1 (5 bases). V lost 1 base to trimming and J lost 5 bases, with 12 bases between them. Germline-derived CDR1 and CDR2 are SGHTA and FQGNSA. The CDR3 is 15 amino acids. The CDR3 loop reads CASSLDLGVNNEQFF. CDR3 sequence (DNA): TGTGCCAGCAGCTTAGACCTAGGGGTTAACAATGAGCAGTTCTTC.